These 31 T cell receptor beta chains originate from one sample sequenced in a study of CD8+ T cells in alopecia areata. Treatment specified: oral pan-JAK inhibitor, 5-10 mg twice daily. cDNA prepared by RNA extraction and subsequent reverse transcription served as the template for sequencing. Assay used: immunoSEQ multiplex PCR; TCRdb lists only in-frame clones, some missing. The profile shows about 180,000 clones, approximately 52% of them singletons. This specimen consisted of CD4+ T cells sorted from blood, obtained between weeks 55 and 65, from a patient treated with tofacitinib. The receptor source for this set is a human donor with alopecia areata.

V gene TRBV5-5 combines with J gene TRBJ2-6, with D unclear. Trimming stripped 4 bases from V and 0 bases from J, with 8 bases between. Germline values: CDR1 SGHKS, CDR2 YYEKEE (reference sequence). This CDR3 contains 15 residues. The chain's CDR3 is CASSVENSGANVLTF. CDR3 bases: TGTGCCAGCAGCGTGGAGAACTCTGGGGCCAACGTCCTGACTTTC.

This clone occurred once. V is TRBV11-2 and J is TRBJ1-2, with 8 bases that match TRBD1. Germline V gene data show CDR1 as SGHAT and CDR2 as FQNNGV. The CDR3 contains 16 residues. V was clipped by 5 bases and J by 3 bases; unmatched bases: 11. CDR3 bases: TGTGCCAGCAGCGCCCTGTGGACAGGGAAGGACTATGGCTACACCTTC. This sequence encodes CASSALWTGKDYGYTF.

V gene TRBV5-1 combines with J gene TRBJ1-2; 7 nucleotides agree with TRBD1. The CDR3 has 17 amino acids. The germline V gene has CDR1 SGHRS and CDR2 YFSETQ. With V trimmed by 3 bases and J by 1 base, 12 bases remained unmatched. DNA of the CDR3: TGCGCCAGCAGCTCTACCTTTACGGGACAGAGTAACTATGGCTACACCTTC. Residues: CASSSTFTGQSNYGYTF.

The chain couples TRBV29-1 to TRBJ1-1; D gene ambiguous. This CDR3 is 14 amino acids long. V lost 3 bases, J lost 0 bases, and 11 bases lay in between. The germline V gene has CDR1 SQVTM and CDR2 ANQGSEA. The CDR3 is CSVDSFQMNTEAFF. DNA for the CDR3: TGCAGCGTTGATTCGTTCCAAATGAACACTGAAGCTTTCTTT.

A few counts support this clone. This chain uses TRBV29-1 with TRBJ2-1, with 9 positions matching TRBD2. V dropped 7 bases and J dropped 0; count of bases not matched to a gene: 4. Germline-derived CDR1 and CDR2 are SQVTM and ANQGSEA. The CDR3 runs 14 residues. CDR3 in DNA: TGCAGCGCCCGGGGACTAGCCTCCTACAATGAGCAGTTCTTC. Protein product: CSARGLASYNEQFF.

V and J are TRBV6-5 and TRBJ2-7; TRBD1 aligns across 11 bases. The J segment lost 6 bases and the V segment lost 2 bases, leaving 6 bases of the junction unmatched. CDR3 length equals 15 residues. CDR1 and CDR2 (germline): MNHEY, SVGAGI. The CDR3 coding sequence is TGTGCCAGCAGTTACGGGACAGGGGGTTTTTTCGAGCAGTACTTC. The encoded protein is CASSYGTGGFFEQYF.

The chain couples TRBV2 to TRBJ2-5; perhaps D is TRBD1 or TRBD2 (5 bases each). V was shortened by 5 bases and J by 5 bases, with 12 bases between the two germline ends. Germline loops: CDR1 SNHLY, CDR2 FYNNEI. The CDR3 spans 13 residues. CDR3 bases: TGTGCCAGCAGTAGGGGCAGGGACGAGACCCAGTACTTC. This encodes CASSRGRDETQYF. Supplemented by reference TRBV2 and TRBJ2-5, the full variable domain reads EPEVTQTPSHQVTQMGQEVILRCVPISNHLYFYWYRQILGQKVEFLVSFYNNEISEKSEIFDDQFSVERPDGSNFTLKIRSTKLEDSAMYFCASSRGRDETQYFGPGTRLLVL.

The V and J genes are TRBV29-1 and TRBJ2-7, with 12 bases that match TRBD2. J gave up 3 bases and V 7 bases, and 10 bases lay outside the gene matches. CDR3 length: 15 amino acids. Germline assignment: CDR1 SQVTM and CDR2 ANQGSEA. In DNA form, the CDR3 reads TGCAGCGCTTCCAGACGACTAGCGGGGGACTACGAGCAGTACTTC. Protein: CSASRRLAGDYEQYF.

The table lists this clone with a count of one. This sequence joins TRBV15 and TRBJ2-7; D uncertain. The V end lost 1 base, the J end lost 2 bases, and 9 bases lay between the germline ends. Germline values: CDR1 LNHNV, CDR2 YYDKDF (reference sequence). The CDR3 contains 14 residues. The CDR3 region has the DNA TGTGCCACCAGCAGAGTAGGGCTGACCTACGAGCAGTACTTC. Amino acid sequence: CATSRVGLTYEQYF.

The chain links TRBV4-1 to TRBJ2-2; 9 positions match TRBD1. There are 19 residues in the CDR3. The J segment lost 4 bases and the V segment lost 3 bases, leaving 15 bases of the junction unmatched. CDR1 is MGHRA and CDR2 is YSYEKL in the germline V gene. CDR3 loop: CASSQSFVLRGQGTGELFF. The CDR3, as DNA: TGCGCCAGCAGCCAGTCATTTGTCCTTAGGGGACAGGGCACCGGGGAGCTGTTTTTT.

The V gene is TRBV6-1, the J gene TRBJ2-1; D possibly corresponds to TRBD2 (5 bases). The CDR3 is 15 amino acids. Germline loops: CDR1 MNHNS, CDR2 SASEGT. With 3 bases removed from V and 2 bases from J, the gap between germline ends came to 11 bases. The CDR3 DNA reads TGTGCCAGCAGTGATTCACGGGGAACCTACAATGAGCAGTTCTTC. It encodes CASSDSRGTYNEQFF.

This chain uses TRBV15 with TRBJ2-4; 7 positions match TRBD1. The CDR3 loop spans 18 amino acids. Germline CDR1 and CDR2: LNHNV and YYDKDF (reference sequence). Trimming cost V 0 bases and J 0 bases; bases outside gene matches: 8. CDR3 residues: CATSREIPGQLAKNIQYF. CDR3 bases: TGTGCCACCAGCAGAGAGATACCGGGACAGCTAGCCAAAAACATTCAGTACTTC.

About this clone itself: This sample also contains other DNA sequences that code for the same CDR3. The CDR3 reads CASSLAHSYEQYF. CDR3 coding DNA: TGTGCCAGCAGCTTGGCCCACTCATACGAGCAGTACTTC. V usage is TRBV5-6 and J usage is TRBJ2-7; D uncertain. Between the trimmed V and J ends, which lost 0 bases and 4 bases, there was a span of 8 bases. This CDR3 is 13 amino acids long. CDR1 SGHDT and CDR2 YYEEEE come from the germline V gene.

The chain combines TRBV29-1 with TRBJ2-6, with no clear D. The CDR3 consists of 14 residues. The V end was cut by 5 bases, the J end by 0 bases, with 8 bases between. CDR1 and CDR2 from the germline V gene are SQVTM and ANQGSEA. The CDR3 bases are TGCAGCGTTACAGTGAGCTCTGGGGCCAACGTCCTGACTTTC. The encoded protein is CSVTVSSGANVLTF.

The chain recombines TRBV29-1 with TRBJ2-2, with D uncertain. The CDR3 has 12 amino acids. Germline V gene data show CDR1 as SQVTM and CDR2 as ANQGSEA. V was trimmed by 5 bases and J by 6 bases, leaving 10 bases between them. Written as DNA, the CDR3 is TGCAGCGTTAAGGTTTTGGCCGGGGAGCTGTTTTTT. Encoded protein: CSVKVLAGELFF.

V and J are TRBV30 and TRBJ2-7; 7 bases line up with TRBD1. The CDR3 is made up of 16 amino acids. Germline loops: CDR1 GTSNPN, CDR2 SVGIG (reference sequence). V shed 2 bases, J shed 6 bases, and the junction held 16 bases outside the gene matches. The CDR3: CAWSPEPGTASSEQYF. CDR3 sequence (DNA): TGTGCCTGGAGTCCCGAGCCCGGGACAGCCAGTTCCGAGCAGTACTTC.

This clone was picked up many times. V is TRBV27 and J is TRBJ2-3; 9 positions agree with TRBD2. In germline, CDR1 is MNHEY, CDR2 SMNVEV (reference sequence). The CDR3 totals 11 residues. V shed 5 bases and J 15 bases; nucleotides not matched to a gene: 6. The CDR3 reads CASSPGTSKYF. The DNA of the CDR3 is TGTGCCAGCAGTCCCGGGACTAGCAAATATTTT.

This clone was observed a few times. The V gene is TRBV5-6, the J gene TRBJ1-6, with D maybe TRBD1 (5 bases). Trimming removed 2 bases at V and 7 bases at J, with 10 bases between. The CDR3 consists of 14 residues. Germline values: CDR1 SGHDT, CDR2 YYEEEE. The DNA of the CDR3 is TGTGCCAGCAGCTTCAGGGAGGCGAATTCACCCCTCCACTTT. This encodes CASSFREANSPLHF.

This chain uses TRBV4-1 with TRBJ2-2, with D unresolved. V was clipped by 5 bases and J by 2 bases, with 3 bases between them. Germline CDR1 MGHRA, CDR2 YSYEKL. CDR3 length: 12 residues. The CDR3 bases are TGCGCCAGCAGCGGTAACACCGGGGAGCTGTTTTTT. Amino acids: CASSGNTGELFF.

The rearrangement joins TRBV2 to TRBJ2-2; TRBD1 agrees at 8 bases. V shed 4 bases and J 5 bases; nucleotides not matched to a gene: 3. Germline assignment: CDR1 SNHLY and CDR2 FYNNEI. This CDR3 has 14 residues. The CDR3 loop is CASSGQGATGELFF. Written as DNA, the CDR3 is TGTGCCAGCAGTGGTCAGGGGGCGACCGGGGAGCTGTTTTTT.

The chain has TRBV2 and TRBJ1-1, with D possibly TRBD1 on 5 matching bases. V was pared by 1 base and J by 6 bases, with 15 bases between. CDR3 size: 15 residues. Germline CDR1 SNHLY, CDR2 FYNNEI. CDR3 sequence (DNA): TGTGCCAGCAGTGAAGGCGCAGGGAGGGTCGCTGAAGCTTTCTTT. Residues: CASSEGAGRVAEAFF.

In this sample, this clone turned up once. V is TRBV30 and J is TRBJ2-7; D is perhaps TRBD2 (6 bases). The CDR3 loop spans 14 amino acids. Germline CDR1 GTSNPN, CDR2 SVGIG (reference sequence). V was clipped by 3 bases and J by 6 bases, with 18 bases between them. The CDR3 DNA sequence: TGTGCCTGGAGCGGGGGATCCTTCCTCTCCGAGCAGTACTTC. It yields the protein CAWSGGSFLSEQYF.

The DNA of the CDR3 is TGTGCCTGGAGTCCCCCGGACAGGGTCTACGAGCAGTACTTC. Protein: CAWSPPDRVYEQYF. The V call is TRBV30, the J call TRBJ2-7; 8 bases map to TRBD1. Looked up from germline, CDR1 is GTSNPN and CDR2 is SVGIG (reference sequence). The CDR3 consists of 14 residues. V gave up 2 bases and J gave up 3 bases; unmatched junction bases: 6.

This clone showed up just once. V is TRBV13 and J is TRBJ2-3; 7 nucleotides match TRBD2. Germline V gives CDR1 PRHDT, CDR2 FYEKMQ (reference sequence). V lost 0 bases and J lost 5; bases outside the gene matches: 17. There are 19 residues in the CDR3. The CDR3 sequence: CASSLGLGVYLADKDTQYF. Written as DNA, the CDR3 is TGTGCCAGCAGCTTAGGCCTGGGCGTGTACCTAGCGGATAAAGATACGCAGTATTTT.

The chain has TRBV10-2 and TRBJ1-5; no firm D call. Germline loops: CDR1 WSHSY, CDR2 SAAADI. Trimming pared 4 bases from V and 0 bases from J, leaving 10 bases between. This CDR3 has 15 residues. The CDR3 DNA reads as TGCGCCAGCAGTGGGCTGGGCGCTAGCAATCAGCCCCAGCATTTT. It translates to CASSGLGASNQPQHF.

The CDR3 coding sequence is TGTGCCTGGACGTCAACAGAGACCCAGTACTTC. Amino acids: CAWTSTETQYF. The genes are TRBV30 and TRBJ2-5, with D uncertain. V was shortened by 4 bases and J by 4 bases, with 7 bases between the two germline ends. CDR3 size: 11 residues. Looked up from germline, CDR1 is GTSNPN and CDR2 is SVGIG (reference sequence).

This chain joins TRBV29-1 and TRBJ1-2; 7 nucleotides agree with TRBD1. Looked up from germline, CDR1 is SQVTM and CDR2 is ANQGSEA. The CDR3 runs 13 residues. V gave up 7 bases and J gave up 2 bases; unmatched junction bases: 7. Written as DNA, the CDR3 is TGCAGCGCCGAAGACAGGGCCAACTATGGCTACACCTTC. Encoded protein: CSAEDRANYGYTF.

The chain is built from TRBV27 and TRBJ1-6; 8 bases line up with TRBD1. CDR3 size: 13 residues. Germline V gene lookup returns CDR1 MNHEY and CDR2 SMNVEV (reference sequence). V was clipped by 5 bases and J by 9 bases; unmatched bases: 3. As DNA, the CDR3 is TGTGCCAGCAGTCTAACAGGGGGTTCACCCCTCCACTTT. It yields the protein CASSLTGGSPLHF.

The CDR3 spells CASSYSRGHETQYF. CDR3 coding DNA: TGTGCCAGCAGTTACTCCAGGGGGCACGAGACCCAGTACTTC. V usage is TRBV6-6 and J usage is TRBJ2-5; TRBD1 matches at 8 bases. The germline V gene encodes CDR1 MNHNY and CDR2 SVGAGI (reference sequence). V shed 0 bases and J 5 bases; nucleotides not matched to a gene: 2. The CDR3 has 14 residues.

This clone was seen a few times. CDR3 protein: CAWRFKGPGQLKAFF. The CDR3 DNA reads as TGTGCCTGGAGATTTAAGGGTCCGGGACAGCTGAAAGCTTTCTTT. V and J are TRBV30 and TRBJ1-1, with TRBD1 matching 7 bases. V was pared by 3 bases and J by 9 bases, with 16 bases of the junction left unmatched. The CDR3 sequence is 15 residues long. Per the germline V gene, CDR1 is GTSNPN and CDR2 is SVGIG (reference sequence). The full variable domain, its missing parts supplied by reference TRBV30 and TRBJ1-1, is SQTIHQWPATLVQPVGSPLSLECTVEGTSNPNLYWYRQAAGRGLQLLFYSVGIGQISSEVPQNLSASRPQDRQFILSSKKLLLSDSGFYLCAWRFKGPGQLKAFFGQGTRLTVV.

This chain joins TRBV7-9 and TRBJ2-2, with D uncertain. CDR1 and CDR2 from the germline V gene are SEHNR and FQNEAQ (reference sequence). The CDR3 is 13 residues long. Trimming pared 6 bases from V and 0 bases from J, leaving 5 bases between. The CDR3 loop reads CASSLTNTGELFF. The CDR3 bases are TGTGCCAGCAGTCTAACGAACACCGGGGAGCTGTTTTTT.